These 14 T cell receptor beta chains were sequenced from one sample in a study of blood T cell repertoires in COVID-19. Measured with immunoSEQ multiplex PCR; TCRdb has only the in-frame clones, and not every one. The data show about 180,000 clones, approximately 83% seen once. Sequenced input: peripheral blood. The receptors come from a woman in her thirties or forties with COVID-19, enrolled during active disease.

This chain connects TRBV7-9 to TRBJ1-4, with 7 bases fitting TRBD1. There are 14 residues in the CDR3. Germline CDR1 is SEHNR and CDR2 is FQNEAQ (reference sequence). The V segment lost 2 bases and the J segment 8 bases; nucleotides outside the gene matches: 5. The CDR3 region is CASSLRQGYEKLFF. The CDR3 DNA sequence: TGTGCCAGCAGCTTACGACAGGGATACGAAAAACTGTTTTTT.

This chain joins TRBV27 and TRBJ2-2, with D maybe TRBD2 (6 bases). The V gene lost 3 bases and the J gene lost 5 bases, with 16 bases spanning the gap. Germline V gene lookup returns CDR1 MNHEY and CDR2 SMNVEV (reference sequence). The CDR3 loop spans 16 amino acids. The CDR3 protein is CASSFPSTGVTGELFF. As DNA, the CDR3 is TGTGCCAGCAGTTTCCCCTCAACGGGGGTGACCGGGGAGCTGTTTTTT.

J is TRBJ2-1 and V is TRBV6-5, with D possibly being TRBD1 (5 bases). Germline CDR1 and CDR2: MNHEY and SVGAGI. V lost 4 bases and J lost 5, with 9 bases in between. The CDR3 spans 13 residues. The CDR3 reads CASSLFRDNEQFF. Here the CDR3 DNA reads TGTGCCAGCAGTTTATTCAGGGACAATGAGCAGTTCTTC.

The chain employs TRBV12-3 or TRBV12-4 and TRBJ2-1; D is possibly TRBD1 (6 bases). Trimming took off 5 bases at V and 7 bases at J, with 12 bases between the two ends. The CDR3 has 13 amino acids. For the CDR3, the DNA is TGTGCCAGCAGTACGGGACATATAAATGAGCAGTTCTTC. It is translated as CASSTGHINEQFF.

This chain joins TRBV28 and TRBJ2-7; 12 bases agree with TRBD2. CDR1 and CDR2 (germline): MDHEN, SYDVKM. This CDR3 is built from 15 residues. With V trimmed by 6 bases and J by 4 bases, 7 bases remained unmatched. CDR3 in amino acids: CASSYRGLAGYEQYF. The CDR3, as DNA: TGTGCCAGCAGCTACCGAGGACTAGCGGGGTACGAGCAGTACTTC.

This clone turned up a few times. The chain joins TRBV19 to TRBJ1-2; 9 bases are a match to TRBD1. After removal of 8 bases from V and 14 bases from J, the junction contained 3 bases not matched to a gene. This CDR3 is 9 amino acids long. Per germline, CDR1 LNHDA and CDR2 SQIVND (reference sequence). This CDR3 is CASGQGSTF. In DNA, the CDR3 is TGTGCCAGTGGACAGGGGTCTACCTTC. The full variable domain, with the rest looked up from reference TRBV19 and TRBJ1-2, is DGGITQSPKYLFRKEGQNVTLSCEQNLNHDAMYWYRQDPGQGLRLIYYSQIVNDFQKGDIAEGYSVSREKKESFPLTVTSAQKNPTAFYLCASGQGSTFGSGTRLTVV.

This rearrangement joins TRBV19 to TRBJ2-4; TRBD2 aligns across 7 bases. Per germline, CDR1 LNHDA and CDR2 SQIVND (reference sequence). With 6 bases clipped from V and 0 bases from J, the junction kept 11 bases outside the gene matches. This CDR3 has 17 amino acids. The CDR3 DNA sequence: TGTGCCAGTAGCCATAGGGCCTTAGCGGGAGCCAAAAACATTCAGTACTTC. Its protein product is CASSHRALAGAKNIQYF.

This chain links TRBV6-5 with TRBJ1-2, with unresolved D. The ends were cut back, 7 bases at V and 8 bases at J, with 14 bases in the middle. Per the germline V gene, CDR1 is MNHEY and CDR2 is SVGAGI. The CDR3 covers 12 residues. The CDR3 nucleotides are TGTGCCAGCACCCCTGGGCCGGGGGGCTACACCTTC. Its protein is CASTPGPGGYTF.

This clone was found a few times. The rearrangement uses TRBV19 and TRBJ1-1, with TRBD1 identical over 7 bases. The germline V gene has CDR1 LNHDA and CDR2 SQIVND (reference sequence). CDR3 size: 16 residues. The junction had 8 bases not matched to a gene; V was cut back by 3 bases and J by 1 base. CDR3 coding DNA: TGTGCCAGTAGTATGATAGGGGGCCCCGGGAACACTGAAGCTTTCTTT. This codes for CASSMIGGPGNTEAFF.

This rearrangement joins TRBV5-1 to TRBJ1-6; possibly TRBD1 for D (5 bases). Germline CDR1 is SGHRS and CDR2 is YFSETQ. Trimming took 1 base from V and 7 from J, leaving 12 bases between them. The CDR3 extends over 15 amino acids. The CDR3 is CASSLPAGSNSPLHF. The CDR3 DNA sequence: TGCGCCAGCAGCTTGCCCGCAGGGTCCAATTCACCCCTCCACTTT.

The gene calls are TRBV11-2 and TRBJ2-1, with 11 bases lining up with TRBD2. Germline V gives CDR1 SGHAT, CDR2 FQNNGV. With V trimmed by 4 bases and J by 6 bases, 5 bases remained unmatched. There are 15 residues in the CDR3. CDR3 region: CASSSRLAGSNEQFF. The CDR3 DNA is TGTGCCAGCAGCTCTCGACTAGCGGGGAGCAATGAGCAGTTCTTC.

This clone appeared a few times. This rearrangement joins TRBV21-1 to TRBJ2-1; TRBD2, the D gene given by the table, was not confirmed from the DNA. TRBV21-1 corresponds to a pseudogene. CDR3 size: 15 residues. The DNA for the CDR3 is TGTGCCAGCAGCAAAAGGGGCGGGAGGCCGGGTGAGCAGTTCTTC. Its translation: CASSKRGGRPGEQFF.

On this clone itself: Germline and junction disagree at one end, which may indicate a read error. The chain has TRBV27 and TRBJ1-3; the D is unclear. Germline-derived CDR1 and CDR2 are MNHEY and SMNVEV (reference sequence). The CDR3 sequence is 10 residues long. CDR3 region: CARVAGWMDF. DNA of the CDR3: TGTGCCAGGGTGGCGGGGTGGATGGATTTT.

This clone appeared a few times. The V call is TRBV9, the J call TRBJ1-5, with D unresolved. The CDR3 covers 14 residues. The V gene's germline CDR1 is SGDLS and CDR2 YYNGEE. V dropped 0 bases and J dropped 3 bases, with 7 bases sitting between them. The CDR3, as DNA: TGTGCCAGCAGCGTAGACGGTAACAATCAGCCCCAGCATTTT. Its translation: CASSVDGNNQPQHF.